A single sample gave rise to the 30 T cell receptor beta chains below, sequenced in a study of blood T cell repertoires in COVID-19. Assay: immunoSEQ multiplex PCR; the TCRdb copy retains only in-frame clones and omits some. Here the sample spans around 43,000 clones, around 80% being singletons. Sequencing input: peripheral blood. Receptors originate from a human donor in a cohort sampled during active COVID-19.

The genes are TRBV4-3 and TRBJ2-4; TRBD1 matches at 9 bases. V shed 3 bases and J 0 bases; nucleotides not matched to a gene: 9. Germline CDR1 and CDR2: LGHNA and YSLEER. The CDR3 length is 18 residues. In nucleotides, the CDR3 is TGCGCCAGCAGCCAGGACACCCCGACAGGGGGAGCCAAAAACATTCAGTACTTC. Translation gives CASSQDTPTGGAKNIQYF.

This clone was observed a single time. V and J are TRBV5-1 and TRBJ2-1; 13 bases are a match to TRBD2. The germline CDR1 and CDR2 sequences are SGHRS and YFSETQ. The CDR3 extends over 15 amino acids. J was trimmed by 10 bases and V by 0 bases; bases with no gene match: 4. The CDR3 region is CASSLAGLAGDEQFF. The CDR3 DNA sequence: TGCGCCAGCAGCTTGGCCGGACTAGCGGGAGACGAGCAGTTCTTC.

The chain couples TRBV9 to TRBJ2-2, with TRBD1 matching 11 bases. Germline V gene data show CDR1 as SGDLS and CDR2 as YYNGEE. The CDR3 totals 18 residues. V trimming: 4 bases; J trimming: 1 base; junction bases outside the gene matches: 9. The CDR3 spells CASSPRTGGEGNTGELFF. The CDR3 DNA is TGTGCCAGCAGCCCCCGGACAGGGGGCGAGGGGAACACCGGGGAGCTGTTTTTT.

The chain has TRBV5-4 and TRBJ2-6, with D tentatively TRBD1 (6 bases). Trimming pared 4 bases from V and 2 bases from J, leaving 10 bases between. Germline V CDR1 and CDR2: SGHNT, YYREEE (reference sequence). CDR3 size: 15 residues. The CDR3 loop is CASSKAGAGANVLTF. CDR3 coding DNA: TGTGCCAGCAGCAAAGCAGGGGCTGGGGCCAACGTCCTGACTTTC.

The chain links TRBV5-6 to TRBJ2-1; 9 nucleotides match TRBD1. This CDR3 has 16 residues. Germline CDR1 SGHDT, CDR2 YYEEEE. V lost 1 base, J lost 1 base, and 3 bases stayed unmatched. The CDR3 here is CASSLWGQGSYNEQFF. The CDR3 nucleotides read TGTGCCAGCAGCTTGTGGGGACAGGGTTCCTACAATGAGCAGTTCTTC. The variable domain in full, with the rest retrieved from reference TRBV5-6 and TRBJ2-1, is DAGVTQSPTHLIKTRGQQVTLRCSPKSGHDTVSWYQQALGQGPQFIFQYYEEEERQRGNFPDRFSGHQFPNYSSELNVNALLLGDSALYLCASSLWGQGSYNEQFFGPGTRLTVL.

This chain connects TRBV18 to TRBJ2-7; the D gene is possibly TRBD1 (5 bases). Germline values: CDR1 KGHSH, CDR2 LQKENI. V was trimmed by 1 base and J by 7 bases, leaving 14 bases between them. CDR3 length equals 14 residues. CDR3 bases: TGTGCCAGCTCACCACTTGGACATCTGGGGGAGCAGTACTTC. Protein: CASSPLGHLGEQYF.

The V call is TRBV28, the J call TRBJ2-2; D possibly corresponds to TRBD2 (6 bases). V was pared by 8 bases and J by 4 bases, with 11 bases between. The CDR3 consists of 13 residues. The germline V gene has CDR1 MDHEN and CDR2 SYDVKM. CDR3 nucleotide sequence: TGTGCCAGCCGAGTGGGGGGCACCGGGGAGCTGTTTTTT. Translated: CASRVGGTGELFF.

The chain has TRBV24-1 and TRBJ2-1; maybe TRBD1 (5 bases). CDR1 and CDR2 from the germline V gene are KGHDR and SFDVKD. Trimming took 0 bases from V and 6 from J, leaving 11 bases between them. CDR3 length: 15 residues. CDR3 in amino acids: CATSDLSPTVNEQFF. In DNA form, the CDR3 reads TGTGCCACCAGTGATTTGTCGCCGACAGTCAATGAGCAGTTCTTC.

This clone has only a few counts. The chain carries TRBV9 and TRBJ2-5; D gene uncertain. Germline lookup yields CDR1 SGDLS and CDR2 YYNGEE. Trimming shortened V by 0 bases and J by 5 bases, and 5 bases separated the two germline ends. The CDR3 covers 12 residues. The DNA for the CDR3 is TGTGCCAGCAGCGTAGGAGAGGAGACCCAGTACTTC. Its translation is CASSVGEETQYF.

This chain uses TRBV6-5 with TRBJ2-2; tentatively, D is TRBD2 (6 bases). The length of the CDR3 is 15 residues. The V end was cut by 2 bases, the J end by 5 bases, with 12 bases between. CDR1 and CDR2 (germline): MNHEY, SVGAGI. CDR3 sequence (DNA): TGTGCCAGCAGTTACAGGGCGGGGCCGACCGGGGAGCTGTTTTTT. Its protein is CASSYRAGPTGELFF.

The chain couples TRBV11-2 to TRBJ2-7; weak D call: TRBD2 (6 bases). The CDR3 is 12 residues long. The V end lost 5 bases, the J end lost 12 bases, and 17 bases lay between the germline ends. The germline V gene has CDR1 SGHAT and CDR2 FQNNGV. The CDR3 nucleotides are TGTGCCAGCAGCCAGATAGTGGGCGGGGTGTACTTC. As protein: CASSQIVGGVYF. The whole variable domain, remainder taken from reference TRBV11-2 and TRBJ2-7, is EAGVAQSPRYKIIEKRQSVAFWCNPISGHATLYWYQQILGQGPKLLIQFQNNGVVDDSQLPKDRFSAERLKGVDSTLKIQPAKLEDSAVYLCASSQIVGGVYFGPGTRLTVT.

The chain links TRBV7-2 to TRBJ2-1, with a possible D match to TRBD2 (5 bases). Trimming pared 3 bases from V and 3 bases from J, leaving 15 bases between. Germline CDR1 is SGHTA and CDR2 is FQGNSA. The CDR3 covers 16 residues. The DNA for the CDR3 is TGTGCCAGCAGCTTGACTTCGCGGGTCCACTACAATGAGCAGTTCTTC. Its protein product is CASSLTSRVHYNEQFF.

The J gene is TRBJ2-1, the V gene TRBV2; 10 nucleotides agree with TRBD2. This CDR3 is built from 15 residues. The V gene end was trimmed by 6 bases and the J gene end by 9 bases; junction bases not matched to a gene: 11. CDR1 and CDR2 from the germline V gene are SNHLY and FYNNEI. This chain's CDR3 is CASRGPAGGQGEQFF. The CDR3 region has the DNA TGTGCCAGCAGGGGACCAGCGGGAGGGCAGGGTGAGCAGTTCTTC.

This rearrangement joins TRBV4-2 to TRBJ2-2, with TRBD2 identical over 7 bases. The CDR3 totals 17 residues. Germline V lookup: CDR1 LGHNA, CDR2 YNFKEQ. V was pared by 4 bases and J by 4 bases, with 12 bases of the junction left unmatched. The CDR3 loop reads CASSLAVGSSGTGELFF. The CDR3 coding sequence is TGTGCCAGCAGCCTAGCCGTAGGCTCTAGCGGCACCGGGGAGCTGTTTTTT.

V gene TRBV9 combines with J gene TRBJ2-3; D is possibly TRBD2 (6 bases). The CDR3 sequence is 14 residues long. Trimming took 1 base from V and 5 from J, leaving 11 bases between them. CDR1 and CDR2 from the germline V gene are SGDLS and YYNGEE. The CDR3 coding sequence is TGTGCCAGCAGCGTACTCGAGGGAGGAGATACGCAGTATTTT. Residues: CASSVLEGGDTQYF.

This clone was observed a single time. CDR3 in amino acids: CASRGQNQETQYF. The CDR3 coding sequence is TGCGCCAGCCGAGGACAGAACCAAGAGACCCAGTACTTC. V usage is TRBV5-1 and J usage is TRBJ2-5; the D gene is possibly TRBD1 (6 bases). The CDR3 spans 13 residues. The germline V gene has CDR1 SGHRS and CDR2 YFSETQ. V was shortened by 7 bases and J by 0 bases, with 10 bases between the two germline ends.

The chain links TRBV7-2 to TRBJ1-5; a possible D gene is TRBD1 (6 bases). V was trimmed by 5 bases and J by 3 bases, leaving 11 bases between them. Germline V gene lookup returns CDR1 SGHTA and CDR2 FQGNSA. This CDR3 spans 14 amino acids. The CDR3 DNA is TGTGCCAGCAGCCTTGGACAGACCAATCAGCCCCAGCATTTT. Translation gives CASSLGQTNQPQHF. The full variable domain, with the rest looked up from reference TRBV7-2 and TRBJ1-5, is GAGVSQSPSNKVTEKGKDVELRCDPISGHTALYWYRQSLGQGLEFLIYFQGNSAPDKSGLPSDRFSAERTGGSVSTLTIQRTQQEDSAVYLCASSLGQTNQPQHFGDGTRLSIL.

The chain has TRBV7-9 and TRBJ1-1; D ambiguous. Trimming pared 6 bases from V and 1 base from J, leaving 9 bases between. Looked up from germline, CDR1 is SEHNR and CDR2 is FQNEAQ (reference sequence). This CDR3 is built from 13 residues. The CDR3 loop is CASSIARNTEAFF. The CDR3 region has the DNA TGTGCCAGCAGTATAGCTAGGAACACTGAAGCTTTCTTT. The whole variable domain, remainder taken from reference TRBV7-9 and TRBJ1-1, is DTGVSQNPRHKITKRGQNVTFRCDPISEHNRLYWYRQTLGQGPEFLTYFQNEAQLEKSRLLSDRFSAERPKGSFSTLEIQRTEQGDSAMYLCASSIARNTEAFFGQGTRLTVV.

This rearrangement joins TRBV28 to TRBJ2-5; a possible D gene is TRBD1 (5 bases). V was trimmed by 5 bases and J by 2 bases, leaving 15 bases between them. CDR1 MDHEN and CDR2 SYDVKM come from the germline V gene. The CDR3 extends over 15 amino acids. CDR3 coding DNA: TGTGCCAGCAGTCCATTCGGACAAGCACAAGAGACCCAGTACTTC. Its protein is CASSPFGQAQETQYF.

This clone was observed a handful of times. The gene calls are TRBV4-1 and TRBJ2-5; 9 bases line up with TRBD2. V dropped 0 bases and J dropped 5; count of bases not matched to a gene: 7. In germline, CDR1 is MGHRA, CDR2 YSYEKL. This CDR3 is built from 16 residues. CDR3 sequence: CASSQDSAGGQETQYF. CDR3 sequence (DNA): TGCGCCAGCAGCCAAGATTCGGCGGGAGGGCAGGAGACCCAGTACTTC.

This chain connects TRBV28 to TRBJ1-2; D remains unclear. V was shortened by 6 bases and J by 4 bases, with 12 bases between the two germline ends. The V gene's germline CDR1 is MDHEN and CDR2 SYDVKM. This CDR3 is 13 amino acids long. Here the CDR3 DNA reads TGTGCCAGCAGGTCAGGAGGGCCCTATGGCTACACCTTC. It translates to CASRSGGPYGYTF.

The chain uses TRBV19 and TRBJ2-7, with D tentatively TRBD1 (5 bases). Germline V gives CDR1 LNHDA, CDR2 SQIVND (reference sequence). The CDR3 length is 14 residues. V lost 4 bases and J 2 bases, leaving 12 bases between the germline ends. The CDR3 reads CASSTPTDPYEQYF. CDR3 nucleotides: TGTGCCAGTAGTACCCCGACAGATCCCTACGAGCAGTACTTC.

This clone has just one count. The chain combines TRBV21-1 with TRBJ1-6. TRBV21-1 is marked as a pseudogene. This CDR3 has 12 residues. CDR3 amino acids: CASSNGGSPLHF. The CDR3 bases are TGTGCCAGCAGCAATGGGGGGTCACCCCTCCACTTT.

This rearrangement joins TRBV29-1 to TRBJ2-7; 9 positions match TRBD1. CDR3 length: 12 residues. Germline V CDR1 and CDR2: SQVTM, ANQGSEA. With 3 bases clipped from V and 6 bases from J, the junction kept 3 bases outside the gene matches. CDR3 in DNA: TGCAGCGTTGAGGGACAGGGAACCGAGCAGTACTTC. Its protein product is CSVEGQGTEQYF.

The rearrangement links TRBV12-3 or TRBV12-4 to TRBJ2-7; D uncertain. The CDR3 length is 12 residues. Trimming removed 3 bases from V and 5 bases from J, with 8 bases in between. This CDR3 is CASSFYPDEQYF. CDR3 DNA: TGTGCCAGCAGTTTTTATCCTGACGAGCAGTACTTC.

This chain uses TRBV4-3 with TRBJ2-5; TRBD1 agrees at 10 bases. CDR3 length: 16 residues. Germline CDR1 and CDR2: LGHNA and YSLEER. V trimming: 0 bases; J trimming: 3 bases; junction bases outside the gene matches: 4. The CDR3: CASSQDPGTGEETQYF. For the CDR3, the DNA is TGCGCCAGCAGCCAAGACCCGGGGACAGGGGAAGAGACCCAGTACTTC.

The rearrangement uses TRBV7-2 and TRBJ2-7, with TRBD2 as a possible D gene (6 bases). Trimming took 5 bases from V and 1 from J, leaving 15 bases between them. CDR3 length: 15 residues. Germline V gene data show CDR1 as SGHTA and CDR2 as FQGNSA. The CDR3 nucleotides are TGTGCCAGCAGCCCCGAGATAGCGGCATCCTACGAGCAGTACTTC. It is translated as CASSPEIAASYEQYF.

This chain connects TRBV6-1 to TRBJ2-7; a possible D gene is TRBD2 (5 bases). CDR3 length: 16 residues. V was clipped by 0 bases and J by 3 bases, with 15 bases between them. Per the germline V gene, CDR1 is MNHNS and CDR2 is SASEGT. CDR3 sequence: CASSEATGILVYEQYF. DNA for the CDR3: TGTGCCAGCAGTGAAGCTACCGGGATTCTTGTCTACGAGCAGTACTTC.

V gene TRBV6-1 combines with J gene TRBJ1-4; D is uncertain. The CDR3 has 13 amino acids. Germline assignment: CDR1 MNHNS and CDR2 SASEGT. Trimming left V 1 base short and J 5 bases short, with 5 bases between. CDR3 amino acids: CASSEVRNEKLFF. In DNA form, the CDR3 reads TGTGCCAGCAGTGAAGTCAGGAATGAAAAACTGTTTTTT.

The sample holds a few counts of this clone. The chain employs TRBV7-8 and TRBJ2-7; 11 nucleotides line up with TRBD2. CDR1 and CDR2 (germline): SGHVS, FQNEAQ. This CDR3 is 16 amino acids long. V lost 5 bases, J lost 2 bases, and 8 bases stayed unmatched. Here the CDR3 reads CASSPLTSGTTYEQYF. CDR3 in DNA: TGTGCCAGCAGCCCCTTGACTAGCGGGACGACCTACGAGCAGTACTTC.